This is a list of T cell receptor beta chains from one sample in a study of OX40 agonist ivuxolimab in advanced cancers. Sequenced by immunoSEQ multiplex PCR; TCRdb stores in-frame clones only, minus some. In the table there are fewer than 95,000 clones, approximately 90% of which are singletons. Sequencing was performed on CD4+ or CD8+ T cells sorted from blood, taken in a trial of the OX40 agonist ivuxolimab. The receptors here all came from an adult with an advanced solid tumor such as melanoma, head and neck, liver or kidney cancer. Each CDR3 is given with its conserved first and last residue. D genes are given only for firm matches. Expanded clones get a size class; other rows say once, few or many, or leave the size out.

j_gene,d_gene,abundance,v_gene,CDR3nt,CDR3aa
TRBJ2-5,.,.,TRBV25-1,TGTGCCAGCAGCCCCACAACCTACACGGTTCCCCACGAGACCCAGTACTTC,CASSPTTYTVPHETQYF
TRBJ2-7,TRBD1,.,TRBV2,TGTGCCAGCAGTTTGACAGGGGGCTCCTACGAGCAGTACTTC,CASSLTGGSYEQYF
TRBJ2-5,.,.,TRBV10-2,TGCGCCAGCAGTGATATCCGGACTACACCTCAAGAGACCCAGTACTTC,CASSDIRTTPQETQYF
TRBJ2-1,.,once,TRBV5-4,TGTGCCACCCAACGTCTCCCCGACCGGGCTGAGCAGTTCTTC,CATQRLPDRAEQFF
TRBJ1-5,.,few,TRBV14,TGTGCCAGCAGCCAAGAGAGAGATCAGCCCCAGCATTTT,CASSQERDQPQHF
TRBJ2-1,TRBD2,.,TRBV7-3,TGTGCCAGCAGCTTAAAAGGTGGACTAGCGGGATTCGATGAGCAGTTCTTC,CASSLKGGLAGFDEQFF
TRBJ2-7,.,few,TRBV7-9,TGTGCCAGCAGCGGCCCCTACGAGCAGTACTTC,CASSGPYEQYF
TRBJ2-2,.,once,TRBV29-1,TGCAGCGTTGCGGGGCACGCGGCCGGGGAGCTGTTTTTT,CSVAGHAAGELFF
TRBJ2-5,TRBD1,few,TRBV4-1,TGCGCCAGCAGCCACAACCAGGGGGCTTGGGAGACCCAGTACTTC,CASSHNQGAWETQYF
TRBJ2-5,.,.,TRBV5-8,TGTGCCAGCAGCTTATTTCAGGTCCTTAGCCTCAGGGAGACCCAGTACTTC,CASSLFQVLSLRETQYF
TRBJ1-3,TRBD1,.,TRBV13,TGTGCCAGCAGCATGACAGGGAAAGGAAACACCATATATTTT,CASSMTGKGNTIYF
TRBJ2-1,.,.,TRBV30,TGTGCCTGGAGTGTAGGCGGCTCGAGGGAGCAGTTCTTC,CAWSVGGSREQFF
TRBJ2-5,.,.,TRBV11-1,TGTGCCAGCAGCTTAGGACTGACGGACGGATATCGAGAGACCCAGTACTTC,CASSLGLTDGYRETQYF
TRBJ1-1,.,.,TRBV19,TGTGCCAGTACAAACAGGCCCGTTACTGAAGCTTTCTTT,CASTNRPVTEAFF
TRBJ2-1,TRBD2,.,TRBV11-3,TGTGCCAGCAGCTTAGGCTGGCTAGCGGGAGGGATCGACTACAATGAGCAGTTCTTC,CASSLGWLAGGIDYNEQFF
TRBJ2-7,TRBD2,.,TRBV28,TGTGCCAGCAGTTCTCCCCTAGCGGGAGCCTACGAGCAGTACTTC,CASSSPLAGAYEQYF
TRBJ2-6,.,.,TRBV13,TGTGCCAGCAGCCAACAGGGCTCTGGGGCCAACGTCCTGACTTTC,CASSQQGSGANVLTF
TRBJ2-3,.,.,TRBV28,TGTGCCAGCAGTTTGTCGTATATGGGGGGCCGTGCCGCAGATACGCAGTATTTT,CASSLSYMGGRAADTQYF
TRBJ1-1,.,.,TRBV5-1,TGCGCCAGCAGCTTAGGGGGGATTGAAGCTTTCTTT,CASSLGGIEAFF
TRBJ1-5,.,.,TRBV27,TGTGCCAGCAGTGACTATAGCAATCAGCCCCAGCATTTT,CASSDYSNQPQHF
TRBJ1-1,.,.,TRBV4-1,TGCGCCAGCAGCCGGGAGAGGGGGGTGAACACTGAAGCTTTCTTT,CASSRERGVNTEAFF
TRBJ1-5,TRBD1,few,TRBV30,TGTGCCTGGAGTGCACAGGGGAATCAGCCCCAGCATTTT,CAWSAQGNQPQHF
TRBJ2-1,.,.,TRBV10-1,TGCGCCAGCAGTGAGCGCCTAGCGCCCAATGAGCAGTTCTTC,CASSERLAPNEQFF
TRBJ2-3,TRBD2,once,TRBV5-4,TGTGCCAGCAGCGGGATAGCGGGGGCTAGCACAGATACGCAGTATTTT,CASSGIAGASTDTQYF
TRBJ2-7,.,.,TRBV7-9,TGTGCCAGCAGCTTCCGCGGGATCGGGGACGAGCAGTACTTC,CASSFRGIGDEQYF
TRBJ2-2,.,.,TRBV7-2,TGTGCCAGCAGCCAAGCCGGCCGACTAGGTGTCACCGGGGAGCTGTTTTTT,CASSQAGRLGVTGELFF
TRBJ1-2,.,.,TRBV7-8,TGTGCCAGCAGCTTAGCGGGGAGAACCCTCTATGGCTACACCTTC,CASSLAGRTLYGYTF
TRBJ2-7,.,.,TRBV27,TGTGCCAGCAGTCCAGGACCTCACAGGGATCCGACCGGGGGGTTGGGGTACGAGCAGTACTTC,CASSPGPHRDPTGGLGYEQYF
TRBJ1-1,.,.,TRBV6-5,TGTGCCAGCACCACCCCGGGGGTAAACACTGAAGCTTTCTTT,CASTTPGVNTEAFF
TRBJ1-2,.,.,TRBV6-4,TGTGCCAGCAGTGACGGGGACTATGGCTACACCTTC,CASSDGDYGYTF
TRBJ2-5,TRBD2,once,TRBV7-9,TGTGCCAGCAGTTTTTCCCCCGGGACTACTCAAGAGACCCAGTACTTC,CASSFSPGTTQETQYF
TRBJ2-2,.,.,TRBV5-5,TGTGCCAGCAGCGGATGGGACACCGGGGAGCTGTTTTTT,CASSGWDTGELFF
TRBJ2-1,.,.,TRBV19,TGTGCCAGTAGTATAGGTACTAGCATCGTAGGTGAGCAGTTCTTC,CASSIGTSIVGEQFF
TRBJ1-5,.,.,TRBV19,TGTGCCAGTAGTATTTCATCGGGCTTAAGCAATCAGCCCCAGCATTTT,CASSISSGLSNQPQHF
TRBJ2-1,TRBD2,.,TRBV7-6,TGTGCCAGCAGCTTTACCAGAAACCGGACTAGCGCCAAGGGGAATGAGCAGTTCTTC,CASSFTRNRTSAKGNEQFF
TRBJ2-7,TRBD2,.,TRBV5-1,TGCGCCAGCAGCAGACAGCGGGAGGGCCCGGGGGAGCAGTACTTC,CASSRQREGPGEQYF
TRBJ2-1,TRBD2,.,TRBV7-9,TGTGCCAGCAGCCCCATAGCGGGAGGGCTCGATGAGCAGTTCTTC,CASSPIAGGLDEQFF
TRBJ2-5,.,once,TRBV19,TGTGCCAGGAGGTGGGAGACCCAGTACTTC,CARRWETQYF
TRBJ2-5,.,.,TRBV28,TGTGCCAGCAGTTTTACTACGGGACGGGAGACCCAGTACTTC,CASSFTTGRETQYF
TRBJ2-1,.,.,TRBV10-3,TGTGCCAGCAGTTCCGTGAGTGAGCAGTTCTTC,CASSSVSEQFF
TRBJ1-1,.,.,TRBV11-3,TGTGCCAGCAGCTTGCAATCGGGGGACACTGAAGCTTTCTTT,CASSLQSGDTEAFF
TRBJ2-5,.,.,TRBV20-1,TGCAGTGCGGGTCACCTGGAGACCCAGTACTTC,CSAGHLETQYF
TRBJ2-2,TRBD1,.,TRBV27,TGTGCCAGCAGTCTCCGGACAGGGGATTCTACCGGGGAGCTGTTTTTT,CASSLRTGDSTGELFF